The sequence of this T cell receptor (beta chain) was determined in a study of cytomegalovirus exposure and HLA in healthy donors (dated by TCRdb to the late 2010s). Background on the whole study: An earlier analysis of several hundred of the donors reported 250 to 350 Gb of sequence data and 100 million to 120 million unique TCR beta sequences obtained from approximately 180 million T cells. Five DR-DQ haplotypes were handled as single units for association and clustering because linkage in the cohort was strong. The study aimed to test whether signatures of past pathogen exposure could be identified by cataloging public T cell receptors. A later analysis re-examined previously published TCR beta repertoires from just over 650 donors and added high-resolution HLA genotyping to investigate patterns of TCR occurrence. The genetic ancestry cluster associated with self-reported Caucasian donors included roughly four fifths of the roughly 400 genotyped donors. On average, around 230,000 unique TCR beta nucleotide sequences were sequenced per donor among roughly 430 genotyped donors of the cohort, with about 19% of those sequences being non-productive. Approximately 300 gigabases of sequencing data and about 92 million unique TCR sequences made up an early release that covered 640 HLA-typed donors. Rather than drawing on any new phenotypic data, the later analysis identified candidate immune exposures from TCR beta sequences and the way those sequences occurred across donors. A later genetic analysis took genome-wide SNP genotypes for about 55% of the 666 donors and used that subset as a discovery cohort. The study used immunosequencing to profile the T cell repertoires of 666 subjects and linked those repertoires to cytomegalovirus serostatus. Typing coverage varied by locus: about 629-640 donors for A, B, C, DRB1 and DQB1; roughly 500 for DQA1; about 590 for DPA1; around 490 for DPB1. The study combined high-throughput TCR immunosequencing, statistical association of individual TCRs with disease status, and machine learning to predict cytomegalovirus infection status. Along with the approximately 700-subject first cohort, a separate validation cohort of over a hundred different subjects was used. Every repertoire in the discovery cohort had been generated on one and the same sequencing platform. An earlier analysis of 587 of the donors applied high-throughput TCR beta sequencing to assess whether each TCR beta V gene segment acted as functional or pseudogenic. Both class I and class II loci were covered by HLA typing, at four-digit resolution. Donor age, sex, ethnicity and CMV serostatus were collected together with the repertoire data.

The cohort comprised 666 healthy bone marrow donors. At the time of sampling, every cohort member was nominally healthy, though immune exposures that went unrecorded were likely present. The donor was CMV seropositive and was included in the group of 250 to 350 seropositive cohort members. Every donor gave a peripheral blood sample, and the peripheral blood mononuclear cells from that sample were used for TCR beta sequencing. Genomic DNA was extracted from the blood cell samples with the Qiagen DNeasy Blood Extraction Kit. Study-wide conclusions, independent of this receptor: According to a later analysis, parvovirus B19, influenza, CMV and Epstein-Barr virus appeared linked to several top co-occurrence clusters. Because counts were too low, seventeen rarely observed V segments, including chromosome 9 orphons, were excluded from the earlier analysis of roughly 580 of the donors. For the cohort, immune exposure information was limited to CMV serostatus. Correlated functional status among segregating V segments might be attributable to linkage disequilibrium, but an unknown experimental factor could not be ruled out. Because HLA typing was missing for some donors at each locus, association tests included only the typed subset. In an earlier analysis of about 540 of the donors, most TCR beta V segments were observed in productive rearrangements about 87% or about 30% of the time, broadly matching IMGT annotations. In a later analysis, TCR association rates were found to vary across HLA loci, with the most associated TCRs seen for DRB1 alleles and the fewest for HLA-C alleles. A later analysis found that HLA-associated TCR beta chains were more clonally expanded and had lower generation probabilities than equally common non-associated chains. Across donors, most TCR sequences were observed very rarely, whereas some public TCRs were present in many individuals. Strong co-occurrence of HLA alleles, especially DR and DQ, made assigning TCR associations to individual alleles difficult. A further reported finding was that TCR beta sequences accurately predicted the HLA-A and HLA-B alleles for most subjects in the first cohort. In vitro tests confirmed that a few of the cytomegalovirus-associated TCR beta chains recognize cytomegalovirus antigens. Presence/absence analyses assumed roughly uniform sequencing depth across donors, an assumption that may not hold. The cohort was sequenced for TCR beta chains only, and without alpha or paired-chain data the features that could be detected were limited. In a later analysis, over 15,000 TCR beta sequences were associated with specific HLA alleles at a false discovery rate of 0.05. A total of roughly 160 TCR beta chains were listed by the study as associated with cytomegalovirus. A later analysis found that most CMV-associated TCR beta chains appeared HLA-restricted, with HLA associations seemingly driven largely by CMV exposure. The classifier was reported to diagnose cytomegalovirus status with high specificity and sensitivity in both the original and validation cohorts. According to a later genetic analysis, donors in an Asian-associated ancestry cluster had fewer N-insertions in productive TCRs than the roughly 700-donor mean. A group of highly shared sequence variants was considered likely to be a technical artifact of the sequencing pipeline. Because the 87-base-pair reads could not distinguish some IMGT-functional V segments, including TRBV6-2 and TRBV6-3, those segments were excluded. V-gene and J-gene trimming of TCR beta chains was associated with a missense DCLRE1C variant in a later genetic analysis, and the association was replicated in an independent cohort. According to the authors, the approach could potentially be generalized to other disease states and immunological phenotypes.

Trimming at the junction amounts to 6 bases on V and 1 base on J, and the germline ends lie 13 bases apart. Including the terminal cysteine and phenylalanine, the CDR3 comprises 14 residues. CDR3 DNA only is kept here, 42 bases in frame from base 1. The CDR1 and CDR2 encoded by the germline V gene (reference sequence) are MNHNY and SVGAGI. Note on this clone: Its antigen remains undetermined. No base quality values were provided; no much bigger clone lies one nucleotide off.

The method was the immunoSEQ multiplex PCR assay. The multiplex PCR relied on a mix of 60 forward primers for TCR Vbeta segments and 13 reverse primers for TCR Jbeta segments. The CDR3 region of rearranged TCR beta genes was amplified from genomic DNA with a multiplex PCR assay. Amplified TCR beta libraries were sequenced as 87-base-pair reads on the Illumina HiSeq System. As for the original processing: A later analysis tallied around 80 million unique TCR beta chains across the 666 repertoires, and approximately 12 million of those chains were shared by two or more donors. To remove PCR and sequencing errors, raw reads were error-corrected and collapsed into unique sequences using a nearest-neighbor algorithm that merged closely related sequences. V, D and J gene segments were assigned by aligning CDR3 sequences to IMGT reference sequences. For a sequence to be retained, at least a six-nucleotide match to both a V gene segment and a J gene segment was required. Rearrangements were called productive when the CDR3 lacked stop codons and stayed in frame with V and J; all others were non-productive. Following IMGT convention, CDR3 was defined as the stretch from the second conserved V-encoded cysteine to the conserved J-encoded phenylalanine. The earlier analysis of approximately 500 of the donors excluded sequences that lacked an unambiguous match to a single V gene segment. In an earlier analysis of some 590 of the donors, a V segment was called functional when productive rearrangements were above 56.7%, and segregating when the standard deviation between donors exceeded 5%. A statistical classification framework was built for diagnosing cytomegalovirus status from the catalog of TCR beta chain sequences. In a later analysis, V and J genes were assigned by comparing TCR nucleotide sequences against IMGT/GENE-DB human TR gene sequences. The TCRdist pipeline was used in a later analysis to assign CDR3 sequences and most-parsimonious VDJ recombination scenarios. In a later analysis, each TCR beta chain was defined by its CDR3 amino acid sequence together with its V-gene family, and reads lacking a unique V-gene family were excluded. To address suspected cross-contamination and a sequencing artifact, a later analysis removed around 590 highly shared, low-generation-probability nucleotide sequences. A later analysis calculated a clonal expansion index for each public chain from normalized within-repertoire ranks of inferred template counts. Generation probabilities in a later analysis came from a VDJ recombination model fitted to out-of-frame rearrangements, and those results were checked against IGoR. A later analysis scored TCR-TCR, TCR-HLA and TCR-CMV co-occurrence with hypergeometric tests, applying a repertoire-size bias correction to TCR pairs. False discovery rates were estimated in a later analysis by permuting HLA or CMV assignments 20 times. In a later analysis, co-occurring TCRs were grouped using DBSCAN, and TCRdist sequence similarity was added for clustering within HLA-allele-positive subsets. Repertoires with fewer than 30,000 or more than 120,000 public chains, plus five repertoires with anomalous nucleotide sharing, were excluded from co-occurrence clustering. TCRdb took over this immuneACCESS table, retaining in-frame rearrangements with V and J assigned. Such tables are incomplete; in checked studies, under half of the missing clones stem from an unresolved V gene, and the remainder is unexplained. V and J calls and clone size are given by that table; D and trimming were obtained from the DNA. The sample records about 160,000 clones, roughly 80% of which are singletons. The ten largest clonotypes hold around 6.7% of the sample.

The receptor comes from a woman aged 25-40 years in good health and CMV-seropositive. The material sequenced was PBMCs. This chain joins TRBV6-6 to TRBJ2-7; possibly the D gene is TRBD2, per 5 matching bases. The sequence in DNA is TGTGCCAGCAGCTACACGAGCGGTTCCTACGAGCAGTACTTC. Translated, this is CASSYTSGSYEQYF.